The 5 T cell receptor beta chains presented below share a single source sample, sequenced in a study of neoadjuvant anti-PD-1 for oral cavity cancer. Time point defined: after neoadjuvant nivolumab, at surgical resection. Produced via immunoSEQ multiplex PCR; TCRdb's table is partial and in-frame only. The table has 8,000 to 10,000 clones, about three quarters seen once. The source material was PBMCs, sampled after nivolumab (anti-PD-1) treatment. The receptor set was obtained from a person between 35 and 79 years old with oral cavity squamous cell carcinoma.

The chain uses TRBV6-1 and TRBJ1-2; 7 positions match TRBD1. The CDR3 covers 16 residues. V gave up 4 bases and J gave up 0 bases; unmatched junction bases: 8. Germline V gene sequence: CDR1 MNHNS, CDR2 SASEGT. CDR3 residues: CASSAVGTVANYGYTF. The CDR3 nucleotides read TGTGCCAGCAGTGCCGTCGGGACAGTAGCTAACTATGGCTACACCTTC.

This clone has only a few counts. This rearrangement joins TRBV7-2 to TRBJ2-2; TRBD1 matches 9 bases. After removal of 6 bases from V and 3 bases from J, the junction contained 2 bases not matched to a gene. Germline values: CDR1 SGHTA, CDR2 FQGNSA. The CDR3 is 14 amino acids. CDR3 bases: TGTGCCAGCAGGACAGGGGGGTACACCGGGGAGCTGTTTTTT. Translating gives CASRTGGYTGELFF.

The rearrangement joins TRBV10-3 to TRBJ2-1, with TRBD1 as a possible D gene (6 bases). Germline CDR1 ENHRY, CDR2 SYGVKD. V was pared by 6 bases and J by 3 bases, with 15 bases between. The CDR3 has 15 amino acids. CDR3 nucleotides: TGTGCCATCAGCGAAGACGACAGGCACTACAATGAGCAGTTCTTC. It codes for CAISEDDRHYNEQFF.

This chain uses TRBV9 with TRBJ2-7, with 7 positions matching TRBD1. The CDR3 sequence is 14 residues long. Unmatched junction bases numbered 7, after V lost 4 bases and J lost 3 bases. Germline V lookup: CDR1 SGDLS, CDR2 YYNGEE. This chain's CDR3 is CASSPGTALYEQYF. The CDR3 DNA is TGTGCCAGCAGCCCCGGGACAGCCCTCTACGAGCAGTACTTC.

The chain links TRBV6-4 to TRBJ1-2; D remains ambiguous. Trimming took off 0 bases at V and 4 bases at J, with 15 bases between the two ends. This CDR3 spans 16 amino acids. Germline V gene data show CDR1 as MRHNA and CDR2 as SNTAGT. The CDR3 is CASSDSNEIGVYGYTF. CDR3 nucleotide sequence: TGTGCCAGCAGTGACTCGAATGAGATCGGGGTCTATGGCTACACCTTC.